This entry features one TCR beta chain sequence. Given a much more abundant clone one base away, this may be a read error. Orbital computed tomography, together with clinical symptoms, serum thyroxine, TRAb and thyroid ultrasound, was used for diagnosis. These data come from a study of Graves' ophthalmopathy and Graves' hyperthyroidism. Amplified material comprised TCR beta CDR3 regions derived from RNA transcripts. In the first round, RT-PCR was carried out with HTBI primers, and a multiplex PCR formed the second round. TCRdb fed the multiplex PCR reads into MiXCR, producing one record per CDR3 protein. The repertoire consists of more than 550,000 distinct CDR3 sequences, with over 40% occurring once and the leading ten covering 2.5% to 3.5%. The V end was cut by 6 bases, the J end by 3 bases, with 15 bases between. The germline gives CDR1 LNHDA, CDR2 SQIVND (reference sequence). The CDR3 covers 14 residues.

The chain uses TRBV19 and TRBJ2-7; D assignment may be TRBD1 or TRBD2 (5 bases each). Sequencing input: peripheral blood. This clonotype was obtained from an adult man with Graves' ophthalmopathy. In nucleotides, the CDR3 is TGTGCCAGTAGCGCGTGGGACGGATACTACGAGCAGTACTTC. Its protein product is CASSAWDGYYEQYF.